Listed here is a single T cell receptor beta chain. The data were taken from a study of cytotoxic CD8 clonotypes in ibrutinib-treated CLL. Sequencing was performed with immunoSEQ multiplex PCR; in TCRdb, only in-frame clones are kept and a portion is missing. The repertoire holds more than 300,000 clones, with around four fifths as singletons. The CDR3 sequence is 19 residues long. The trim removed 4 bases at V and 2 bases at J, leaving 10 bases unmatched. Germline CDR1 reads LNHDA; CDR2 reads SQIVND (reference sequence). Sample: PBMCs, taken before ibrutinib treatment. The source of this sequence is a human donor with chronic lymphocytic leukemia. The rearrangement links TRBV19 to TRBJ2-1; TRBD2 matches 14 bases. The CDR3 DNA sequence: TGTGCCAGTAGTACCTCGGGACTAGCGGGAGTCGGCACCTACAATGAGCAGTTCTTC. Amino acid sequence: CASSTSGLAGVGTYNEQFF. Variable domain in full (rest from reference TRBV19 and TRBJ2-1): DGGITQSPKYLFRKEGQNVTLSCEQNLNHDAMYWYRQDPGQGLRLIYYSQIVNDFQKGDIAEGYSVSREKKESFPLTVTSAQKNPTAFYLCASSTSGLAGVGTYNEQFFGPGTRLTVL.